The next 4 T cell receptor beta chains were all read from a single sample in a study of T cells expressing NK-cell markers. Using the 5' RACE reads, TCRdb records one entry per CDR3 protein without DNA. In all, the sample yields 400,000 or so distinct CDR3 sequences. Input material: blood T cells: a sorted CD56 or NKG2C T cell subset, CD4+ or CD8+ T cells, or bulk PBMC T cells (not recorded which). The receptors stem from a woman in her forties or fifties in good health.

The chain recombines TRBV5-1 with TRBJ2-3; the TCRdb D gene call, TRBD1, has no DNA to confirm it. Germline lookup yields CDR1 SGHRS and CDR2 YFSETQ. The CDR3 is 15 residues long. CDR3 in amino acids: CASSWTGGKIDTQYF.

The chain couples TRBV9 to TRBJ2-2; TCRdb's assignment of TRBD2 cannot be checked, as there is no DNA. The length of the CDR3 is 14 residues. The germline CDR1 and CDR2 sequences are SGDLS and YYNGEE. CDR3 amino acids: CASSPAGVTGELFF.

V and J are TRBV10-3 and TRBJ1-1. The V gene's germline CDR1 is ENHRY and CDR2 SYGVKD. The CDR3 loop spans 14 amino acids. CDR3 loop: CAINKASQSTEAFF.

This chain joins TRBV4-1 and TRBJ2-7. The CDR3 consists of 15 residues. Germline CDR1 is MGHRA and CDR2 is YSYEKL. CDR3 region: CASSLRPGSPYEQYF.